This is a list of T cell receptor beta chains from one sample in a study of beta chain features in type 1 diabetes. The table came from immunoSEQ multiplex PCR; TCRdb's copy has only in-frame clones and leaves some out. The sample holds fewer than 550,000 clones; about an eighth are singletons and the top ten take less than 0.06%. Sequencing was done on a sample of naive CD4+ T cells from blood. These receptors were collected from a woman younger than 35 in good health. CDR3s include the opening cysteine and the closing phenylalanine or tryptophan.

v_gene	j_gene	CDR3aa
TRBV30	TRBJ2-1	CAWDGDNEQFF
TRBV28	TRBJ2-1	CASSTLLRQFF
TRBV7-9	TRBJ2-6	CASRVTNSGANVLTF
TRBV6-5	TRBJ2-7	CASKGRREQYF
TRBV5-1	TRBJ2-1	CASGSYNEQFF
TRBV25-1	TRBJ1-2	CASSKEGIRSYGYTF
TRBV5-4	TRBJ2-5	CASSRSGAETQYF
TRBV29-1	TRBJ1-5	CSVPGTGYNQPQHF
TRBV29-1	TRBJ2-3	CSASGPKNPDTQYF
TRBV4-3	TRBJ2-7	CASSQVKTPRGRESRDYEQYF
TRBV4-2	TRBJ2-1	CASSDLWRQNNEQFF
TRBV4-2	TRBJ2-2	CASSQPRTGSESTGELFF
TRBV5-1	TRBJ2-5	CASSWGAGDSQETQYF
TRBV5-1	TRBJ2-3	CASSPPGLSTDTQYF
TRBV2	TRBJ2-3	CASRACWGTDTQYF
TRBV7-9	TRBJ2-1	CASSLAPQGALNEQFF
TRBV27	TRBJ1-2	CASSYRDRPFYAYTF
TRBV9	TRBJ2-2	CASTLTGGRNTGELFF
TRBV29-1	TRBJ2-1	CSVETSADNEQFF
TRBV29-1	TRBJ2-1	CSVEAGGLPYNEQFF
TRBV7-2	TRBJ2-5	CASWERTRETQYF
TRBV11-1	TRBJ2-4	CASSSGLAKNIQYF
TRBV4-1	TRBJ1-2	CASSPPGAGYGYTF
TRBV29-1	TRBJ1-5	CSVRGSSNQPQHF
TRBV2	TRBJ2-2	CASSPTGQGSGELFF
TRBV2	TRBJ2-4	CASGDRGAAKNIQYF
TRBV10-3	TRBJ2-7	CAISPGISGESSYEQYF
TRBV7-9	TRBJ2-3	CASSLGLAGERTDTQYF
TRBV15	TRBJ1-2	CATSRGAGYGYTF
TRBV23-1	TRBJ2-3	CASSQDPSEKSIGTDTQYF
TRBV13	TRBJ2-7	CASSLPGANYEQYF
TRBV5-1	TRBJ1-6	CASSWMGRDRSPLHF
TRBV2	TRBJ1-5	CASSGTGDQPQHF
TRBV11-3	TRBJ2-2	CASSLGQGDTGELFF
TRBV30	TRBJ2-5	CAWTWKGGLPGTKHWETQYF
TRBV7-9	TRBJ2-5	CASSSRTAFQETQYF
TRBV4-3	TRBJ2-1	CASSQTRSIYNEQFF
TRBV15	TRBJ2-1	CATSRKTSGISYNEQFF